This T cell receptor beta chain was recovered during a study of blood T cell repertoires in COVID-19. Study at large: Collection of acute and convalescent COVID-19 samples took place in the United States, Italy and Spain. T cells, B-cell-depleted T cells, or PBMCs provided the cDNA or gDNA that served as material.

CDR1 is SGHRS and CDR2 is YFSETQ in the germline V gene. This CDR3 comprises 15 residues. Trimming removed 0 bases at V and 1 base at J, with 8 bases between. Per the original data handling: Using reference gene primer amplification, nucleated cell counts were estimated. Sequenced by immunoSEQ multiplex PCR; TCRdb stores in-frame clones only, minus some. V and J calls and clone size are given by that table; D and trimming were obtained from the DNA. The table records 120,000 or so clones, 70% to 90% of them present only once. This receptor was obtained from a woman aged 45-65 years with acute or convalescent COVID-19. V gene TRBV5-1 combines with J gene TRBJ2-1; TRBD2 is a possible D gene (6 bases). The sample taken for sequencing was peripheral blood. CDR3 in amino acids: CASSLGGDSYNEQFF. CDR3 bases: TGCGCCAGCAGCTTGGGCGGGGATTCCTACAATGAGCAGTTCTTC.